One sample yielded the 8 T cell receptor beta chains listed below, sequenced in a study of T cells in Graves' hyperthyroidism and ophthalmopathy. TCR beta CDR3 regions were amplified from RNA. TCR CDR3 regions were first amplified by RT-PCR with HTBI primers. TCRdb passed the multiplex PCR reads through MiXCR, listing each CDR3 protein once. The sample comprises about 510,000 distinct CDR3 sequences, around 13% of which are singletons, and approximately 14% rests with the top ten. Sample: blood. The receptors shown here come from a woman aged 40 to 50 with Graves' hyperthyroidism.

Only a few counts were recorded for this clonotype. The chain joins TRBV18 to TRBJ1-1; unclear D gene. The V end was cut by 2 bases, the J end by 1 base, with 23 bases between. The germline gives CDR1 KGHSH, CDR2 LQKENI. The CDR3 runs to 19 residues. CDR3 DNA: TGTGCCAGCTCACCAAGTCAAAGTAGTAGGTGGCAGTCGAACACTGAAGCTTTCTTT. This translates into CASSPSQSSRWQSNTEAFF.

The chain employs TRBV7-2 and TRBJ2-1, with D uncertain. The CDR3 sequence is 15 residues long. V lost 2 bases to trimming and J lost 4 bases, with 12 bases between them. Per the germline V gene, CDR1 is SGHTA and CDR2 is FQGNSA. This chain's CDR3 is CASSLQVTSYNEQFF. The CDR3 DNA follows: TGTGCCAGCAGCTTACAGGTAACCTCGTACAATGAGCAGTTCTTC.

The table lists this clonotype with many counts. This chain links TRBV20-1 with TRBJ1-1, with 7 bases fitting TRBD1. This CDR3 has 18 residues. Germline V gene lookup returns CDR1 DFQATT and CDR2 SNEGSKA (reference sequence). The V segment lost 2 bases and the J segment 1 base; nucleotides outside the gene matches: 16. The CDR3: CSARRDDRARIWNTEAFF. The CDR3 DNA sequence: TGCAGTGCTAGAAGGGACGACAGGGCCCGTATCTGGAACACTGAAGCTTTCTTT.

With respect to this clonotype: A much larger clonotype is one base distant, so this may be a read error. This sequence joins TRBV2 and TRBJ2-7, with D possibly matching TRBD2 (5 bases). The CDR3 extends over 12 amino acids. Per germline, CDR1 SNHLY and CDR2 FYNNEI. The CDR3 DNA reads as TGTGCCAGCAGTGAACGGGGATACGAGCAGTGCTTC. Its translation is CASSERGYEQCF.

This clonotype has just a few counts. The CDR3 region is CAISTGTSEYNEQFF. CDR3 coding DNA: TGTGCCATCAGTACCGGGACTAGCGAGTACAATGAGCAGTTCTTC. The rearrangement uses TRBV10-3 and TRBJ2-1; 10 bases fit TRBD2. CDR1 ENHRY and CDR2 SYGVKD come from the germline V gene. The J segment lost 4 bases and the V segment lost 5 bases, leaving 5 bases of the junction unmatched. This CDR3 has 15 amino acids.

This clonotype was found many times. This rearrangement joins TRBV7-2 to TRBJ2-1; 13 nucleotides agree with TRBD2. The CDR3 runs to 16 residues. J gave up 10 bases and V 1 base, and 7 bases lay outside the gene matches. CDR1 and CDR2 from the germline V gene are SGHTA and FQGNSA. CDR3 DNA sequence: TGTGCCAGCAGCTTAGGACTAGCGGGAGGATCTGAGGAGCAGTTCTTC. It specifies CASSLGLAGGSEEQFF.

In its sample, this clonotype was seen many times. The chain employs TRBV30 and TRBJ2-5; 9 nucleotides line up with TRBD2. This CDR3 is built from 15 residues. The J segment lost 5 bases and the V segment lost 3 bases, leaving 10 bases of the junction unmatched. CDR1 and CDR2 (germline): GTSNPN, SVGIG (reference sequence). CDR3 region: CAWSGLAGRWETQYF. CDR3 sequence (DNA): TGTGCCTGGAGCGGGCTAGCGGGAAGATGGGAGACCCAGTACTTC.

The chain uses TRBV19 and TRBJ2-1; 7 nucleotides agree with TRBD2. CDR3 length: 14 residues. Germline V gene data show CDR1 as LNHDA and CDR2 as SQIVND (reference sequence). Trimming removed 5 bases from V and 9 bases from J; junction bases left unmatched: 10. CDR3 bases: TGTGCCAGTAGTGTAAGCGGGAAGGTTGGTGAGCAGTTCTTC. This sequence encodes CASSVSGKVGEQFF.